These 10 T cell receptor beta chains came from one sample sequenced in a study of blood T cell repertoires in COVID-19. The method was immunoSEQ multiplex PCR; TCRdb's version includes in-frame clones alone and lacks a portion of them. The sample records 200,000 to 250,000 clones, around 84% being singletons. Sequencing used peripheral blood. These receptors were collected from a woman in her sixties or seventies with active or convalescent COVID-19.

This clone has just one count. V is TRBV27 and J is TRBJ1-1; no clear D. The germline gives CDR1 MNHEY, CDR2 SMNVEV (reference sequence). The V and J ends lost 2 bases and 5 bases respectively, with 6 bases between them. The CDR3 contains 12 residues. The CDR3 loop is CASSLRGTEAFF. CDR3 in DNA: TGTGCCAGCAGTTTACGAGGGACTGAAGCTTTCTTT.

This chain uses TRBV9 with TRBJ1-2, with 7 bases identical to TRBD1. Germline lookup yields CDR1 SGDLS and CDR2 YYNGEE. V lost 4 bases to trimming and J lost 3 bases; unmatched junction nucleotides: 9. The length of the CDR3 is 15 residues. The CDR3 DNA follows: TGTGCCAGCAGCACAGGGGAGAATCAGGACTATGGCTACACCTTC. As protein: CASSTGENQDYGYTF.

The chain recombines TRBV19 with TRBJ1-5; D is ambiguous. This CDR3 is built from 12 residues. V was clipped by 5 bases and J by 4 bases, with 6 bases between them. From germline, CDR1 is LNHDA and CDR2 SQIVND (reference sequence). The CDR3 coding sequence is TGTGCCAGTAGTTATCAGAATCAGCCCCAGCATTTT. It translates to CASSYQNQPQHF.

This clone is a singleton in its sample. This rearrangement joins TRBV19 to TRBJ2-7; 8 bases align to TRBD1. Germline lookup yields CDR1 LNHDA and CDR2 SQIVND (reference sequence). Trimming removed 5 bases from V and 4 bases from J; junction bases left unmatched: 4. CDR3 length: 13 residues. CDR3 protein: CASSPGGAYEQYF. The DNA for the CDR3 is TGTGCCAGTAGTCCAGGGGGCGCTTACGAGCAGTACTTC. Full variable domain (rest looked up from reference TRBV19 and TRBJ2-7): DGGITQSPKYLFRKEGQNVTLSCEQNLNHDAMYWYRQDPGQGLRLIYYSQIVNDFQKGDIAEGYSVSREKKESFPLTVTSAQKNPTAFYLCASSPGGAYEQYFGPGTRLTVT.

The chain is built from TRBV2 and TRBJ1-2, with 8 nucleotides matching TRBD1. The CDR3 contains 13 residues. Per the germline V gene, CDR1 is SNHLY and CDR2 is FYNNEI. Unmatched junction bases numbered 6, after V lost 6 bases and J lost 6 bases. DNA of the CDR3: TGTGCCAGCAGGAGCTGGACAGGGAATGGCTACACCTTC. It is translated as CASRSWTGNGYTF.

The chain carries TRBV7-6 and TRBJ1-1, with D perhaps TRBD1 (5 bases). With 4 bases removed from V and 10 bases from J, the gap between germline ends came to 13 bases. This CDR3 contains 12 residues. Germline V lookup: CDR1 SGHVS, CDR2 FNYEAQ. The CDR3 is CASSSSGGGAFF. CDR3 bases: TGTGCCAGCAGCTCATCGGGGGGGGGAGCTTTCTTT. Filled out from reference TRBV7-6 and TRBJ1-1, the complete variable domain reads GAGVSQSPRYKVTKRGQDVALRCDPISGHVSLYWYRQALGQGPEFLTYFNYEAQQDKSGLPNDRFSAERPEGSISTLTIQRTEQRDSAMYRCASSSSGGGAFFGQGTRLTVV.

The V call is TRBV29-1, the J call TRBJ1-2, with TRBD1 identical over 8 bases. V shed 3 bases, J shed 4 bases, and the junction held 7 bases outside the gene matches. This CDR3 comprises 14 residues. Germline loops: CDR1 SQVTM, CDR2 ANQGSEA. The CDR3 sequence: CSVDPGQGRYGYTF. In DNA form, the CDR3 reads TGCAGCGTTGACCCCGGACAGGGCCGCTATGGCTACACCTTC.

For the CDR3, the DNA is TGTGCCAGCAGCCCCAGGGCAGGGGCGAACACTGAAGCTTTCTTT. It encodes CASSPRAGANTEAFF. This chain links TRBV27 with TRBJ1-1; tentatively, D is TRBD1 (6 bases). The CDR3 is made up of 15 amino acids. Trimming took 6 bases from V and 1 from J, leaving 15 bases between them. Germline values: CDR1 MNHEY, CDR2 SMNVEV (reference sequence).

This clone was observed a handful of times. The rearrangement links TRBV6-1 to TRBJ2-7; D remains unclear. Trimming removed 0 bases at V and 0 bases at J, with 12 bases between. Per germline, CDR1 MNHNS and CDR2 SASEGT. The CDR3 runs to 16 residues. CDR3 sequence (DNA): TGTGCCAGCAGTGAAGCGCTTGCGGTGCCCTCCTACGAGCAGTACTTC. Translating it yields CASSEALAVPSYEQYF.

The chain uses TRBV9 and TRBJ2-2; 8 nucleotides line up with TRBD1. V shed 3 bases and J 1 base; nucleotides not matched to a gene: 2. The V gene's germline CDR1 is SGDLS and CDR2 YYNGEE. The CDR3 has 15 residues. The CDR3 is CASSEGTGNTGELFF. CDR3 DNA: TGTGCCAGCAGCGAGGGGACAGGGAACACCGGGGAGCTGTTTTTT.